The rows below give T cell receptor beta chains drawn from one sample of a study of blood T cells in healthy people across ages. A single record per CDR3 protein comes from TCRdb applying MiXCR to the 5' RACE reads. The data show some 1 million distinct CDR3 sequences, under 45% seen once. The sequencing sample was made of blood. Receptors originate from a woman aged 55-75 years in good health. The CDR3 runs from the conserved cysteine through the conserved F or W. The order of the fields is D gene, J gene, clone size, V gene, CDR3 protein, CDR3 DNA. A D gene is named only where the DNA matches it firmly. Size values are once, few and many counts, or a class for expanded clones, and some rows have none.

d_gene: .
j_gene: TRBJ2-1
abundance: few
v_gene: TRBV2
CDR3aa: CASSAGREQFF
CDR3nt: TGTGCCAGCAGTGCAGGGCGGGAGCAGTTCTTC

d_gene: .
j_gene: TRBJ2-2
abundance: .
v_gene: TRBV2
CDR3aa: CASIQTGELFF
CDR3nt: TGTGCCAGCATTCAGACCGGGGAGCTGTTTTTT

d_gene: TRBD1
j_gene: TRBJ1-4
abundance: .
v_gene: TRBV10-3
CDR3aa: CAISDDRESEKLFF
CDR3nt: TGTGCCATCTCGGACGACAGGGAAAGCGAAAAACTGTTTTTT

d_gene: .
j_gene: TRBJ1-2
abundance: few
v_gene: TRBV7-9
CDR3aa: CASSHGTTTIYGYTF
CDR3nt: TGTGCCAGCAGCCACGGGACAACCACGATCTATGGCTACACCTTC

d_gene: TRBD1
j_gene: TRBJ2-3
abundance: .
v_gene: TRBV6-1
CDR3aa: CASVMAGGPDTQYF
CDR3nt: TGTGCCAGCGTTATGGCAGGGGGCCCAGATACGCAGTATTTT

d_gene: .
j_gene: TRBJ1-6
abundance: few
v_gene: TRBV3-1
CDR3aa: CASSGGHSYNSPLHF
CDR3nt: TGTGCCAGCAGTGGGGGCCACTCCTATAATTCACCCCTCCACTTT

d_gene: TRBD1
j_gene: TRBJ2-7
abundance: once
v_gene: TRBV6-1
CDR3aa: CVSSEPGTVSSEQYF
CDR3nt: TGTGTCAGCAGTGAACCTGGGACAGTATCTTCCGAGCAGTACTTC

d_gene: TRBD1
j_gene: TRBJ1-2
abundance: few
v_gene: TRBV5-1
CDR3aa: CASSFETGEWYGYTF
CDR3nt: TGCGCCAGCAGCTTTGAGACAGGGGAGTGGTATGGCTACACCTTC

d_gene: TRBD1
j_gene: TRBJ2-5
abundance: .
v_gene: TRBV28
CDR3aa: CASSLGTGIQETQYF
CDR3nt: TGTGCCAGCAGTCTCGGGACAGGGATACAAGAGACCCAGTACTTC

d_gene: .
j_gene: TRBJ1-2
abundance: .
v_gene: TRBV10-3
CDR3aa: CAIKAPGSYGYTF
CDR3nt: TGTGCCATCAAAGCCCCGGGTTCCTATGGCTACACCTTC

d_gene: TRBD1
j_gene: TRBJ1-5
abundance: .
v_gene: TRBV6-1
CDR3aa: CASSTSPGQGTPQHF
CDR3nt: TGTGCCAGCAGCACGTCTCCGGGACAGGGGACGCCCCAGCATTTT

d_gene: .
j_gene: TRBJ2-7
abundance: .
v_gene: TRBV7-9
CDR3aa: CASSLGPGPSYEQYF
CDR3nt: TGTGCCAGCAGCTTAGGTCCGGGACCCTCCTACGAGCAGTACTTC

d_gene: .
j_gene: TRBJ2-1
abundance: few
v_gene: TRBV9
CDR3aa: CASSVLPGLYNEQFF
CDR3nt: TGTGCCAGCAGCGTTCTCCCGGGGTTGTACAATGAGCAGTTCTTC

d_gene: TRBD1
j_gene: TRBJ1-6
abundance: .
v_gene: TRBV6-5
CDR3aa: CATRDRDDSPLHF
CDR3nt: TGTGCCACCAGGGACAGGGACGATTCACCCCTCCACTTT

d_gene: .
j_gene: TRBJ2-6
abundance: many
v_gene: TRBV7-2
CDR3aa: CASSLVSSGANVLTF
CDR3nt: TGTGCCAGCAGCTTAGTCAGCTCTGGGGCCAACGTCCTGACTTTC

d_gene: .
j_gene: TRBJ2-7
abundance: few
v_gene: TRBV6-2/TRBV6-3
CDR3aa: CASSIVRGRQLSYEQYF
CDR3nt: TGTGCCAGCAGTATAGTCCGGGGCAGGCAACTCTCCTACGAGCAGTACTTC

d_gene: TRBD1
j_gene: TRBJ2-5
abundance: .
v_gene: TRBV30
CDR3aa: CAWATGGKTQYF
CDR3nt: TGTGCCTGGGCTACAGGGGGGAAGACCCAGTACTTC

d_gene: TRBD2
j_gene: TRBJ2-1
abundance: .
v_gene: TRBV24-1
CDR3aa: CATNSAKGLAGDNEQFF
CDR3nt: TGTGCCACCAACTCGGCTAAGGGACTAGCGGGGGACAATGAGCAGTTCTTC

d_gene: .
j_gene: TRBJ1-5
abundance: few
v_gene: TRBV15
CDR3aa: CATGRVENQPQHF
CDR3nt: TGTGCCACCGGACGGGTGGAAAATCAGCCCCAGCATTTT

d_gene: .
j_gene: TRBJ1-1
abundance: .
v_gene: TRBV27
CDR3aa: CVSKDQGYTEAFF
CDR3nt: TGTGTCAGCAAGGACCAGGGGTACACTGAAGCTTTCTTT

d_gene: .
j_gene: TRBJ1-1
abundance: .
v_gene: TRBV12-3/TRBV12-4
CDR3aa: CASSLWIGRPPEAFF
CDR3nt: TGTGCCAGCAGTTTATGGATAGGGAGGCCACCTGAAGCTTTCTTT

d_gene: .
j_gene: TRBJ2-7
abundance: .
v_gene: TRBV7-9
CDR3aa: CASSSSGLPYEQYF
CDR3nt: TGTGCCAGCAGCTCCTCGGGACTCCCCTACGAGCAGTACTTC

d_gene: .
j_gene: TRBJ2-4
abundance: many
v_gene: TRBV24-1
CDR3aa: CATSDYSKNIQYF
CDR3nt: TGTGCCACCAGTGATTACAGTAAAAACATTCAGTACTTC

d_gene: TRBD2
j_gene: TRBJ2-2
abundance: .
v_gene: TRBV2
CDR3aa: CASSEIAGGSNTGELFF
CDR3nt: TGTGCCAGCAGTGAGATTGCGGGAGGGTCGAACACCGGGGAGCTGTTTTTT